Described below is a single TCR beta chain sequence and its context. V gave up 2 bases and J gave up 3 bases; unmatched junction bases: 1. This CDR3 region has 14 residues. The germline CDR1 and CDR2 sequences are KGHSH and LQKENI. These data belong to a study of blood T cell repertoires in COVID-19. Profiling relied on immunoSEQ multiplex PCR, and the TCRdb table lists in-frame clones only, not all of them. The table shows approximately 160,000 clones, with roughly 86% occurring only once. The sample taken for sequencing was peripheral blood. The TCR comes from a man aged 40-49 years who had recovered from COVID-19. The chain links TRBV18 to TRBJ2-3; TRBD1 agrees at 8 bases. The CDR3 DNA follows: TGTGCCAGCTCACCAGGACAGGGTACAGATACGCAGTATTTT. This encodes CASSPGQGTDTQYF.